This TCR beta chain is from a study of cytomegalovirus exposure and HLA in healthy donors. The CDR3 sequence is 15 residues long. The study ran its PCR with 60 Vbeta and 13 Jbeta primers. The assay was immunoSEQ multiplex PCR, and TCRdb's table has in-frame clones only and misses some. Here the sample spans 100,000 to 150,000 clones, more than 60% being singletons. Study-level findings and limits: Analysis was carried out at a later point, and it linked a missense DCLRE1C variant to TCR beta V- and J-gene trimming.

In its sample, this clone ranks as medium-sized. The antigen is unknown. The chain couples TRBV21-1 to TRBJ2-4; the DNA was not compared with TRBD1, the D call given in the table. TRBV21-1 is classified as a pseudogene. The receptor was isolated from a woman aged 35 to 49 in good health and CMV-seropositive. Sequencing was carried out using PBMCs. The CDR3 sequence is CARTGTVLAKNIQYF. In DNA form, the CDR3 reads TGTGCCAGAACTGGGACAGTTCTAGCCAAAAACATTCAGTACTTC.